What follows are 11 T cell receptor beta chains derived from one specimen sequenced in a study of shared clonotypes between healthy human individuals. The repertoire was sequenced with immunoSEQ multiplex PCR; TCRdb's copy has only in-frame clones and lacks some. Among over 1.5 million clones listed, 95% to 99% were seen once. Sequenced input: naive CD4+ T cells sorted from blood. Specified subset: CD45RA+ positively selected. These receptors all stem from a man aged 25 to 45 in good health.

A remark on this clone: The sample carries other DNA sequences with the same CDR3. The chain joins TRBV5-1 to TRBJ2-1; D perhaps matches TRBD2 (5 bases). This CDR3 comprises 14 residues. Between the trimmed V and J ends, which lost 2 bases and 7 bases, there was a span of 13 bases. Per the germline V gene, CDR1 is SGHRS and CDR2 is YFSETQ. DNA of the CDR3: TGCGCCAGCAGCTTAGGGCTAGCCGGAAATGAGCAGTTCTTC. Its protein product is CASSLGLAGNEQFF.

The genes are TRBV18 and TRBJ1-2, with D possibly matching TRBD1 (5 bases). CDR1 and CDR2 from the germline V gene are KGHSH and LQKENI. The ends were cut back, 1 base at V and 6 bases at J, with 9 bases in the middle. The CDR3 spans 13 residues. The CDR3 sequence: CASSPLVGDGYTF. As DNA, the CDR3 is TGTGCCAGCTCACCACTGGTAGGGGATGGCTACACCTTC.

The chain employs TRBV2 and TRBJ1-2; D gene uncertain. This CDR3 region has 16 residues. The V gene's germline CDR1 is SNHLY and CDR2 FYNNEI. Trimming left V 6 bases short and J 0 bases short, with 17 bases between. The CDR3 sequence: CASRADAARPNYGYTF. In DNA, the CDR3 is TGTGCCAGCAGGGCGGACGCCGCGCGACCTAACTATGGCTACACCTTC. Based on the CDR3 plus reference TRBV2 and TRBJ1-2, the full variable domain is EPEVTQTPSHQVTQMGQEVILRCVPISNHLYFYWYRQILGQKVEFLVSFYNNEISEKSEIFDDQFSVERPDGSNFTLKIRSTKLEDSAMYFCASRADAARPNYGYTFGSGTRLTVV.

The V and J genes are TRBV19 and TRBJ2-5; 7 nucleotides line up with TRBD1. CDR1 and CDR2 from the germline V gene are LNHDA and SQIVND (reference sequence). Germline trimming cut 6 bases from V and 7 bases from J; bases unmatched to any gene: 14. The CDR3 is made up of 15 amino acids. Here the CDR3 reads CASRQVAGGEGTQYF. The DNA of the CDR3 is TGTGCCAGTAGACAGGTGGCAGGGGGTGAAGGGACCCAGTACTTC.

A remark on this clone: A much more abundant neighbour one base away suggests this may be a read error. This CDR3 reads CASSLERTDTQYF. CDR3 sequence (DNA): TGCGCCAGCAGCTTGGAACGCACAGATACGCAGTATTTT. The chain employs TRBV5-1 and TRBJ2-3; D remains ambiguous. This CDR3 contains 13 residues. Trimming removed 0 bases from V and 1 base from J, with 3 bases in between. The germline V gene has CDR1 SGHRS and CDR2 YFSETQ.

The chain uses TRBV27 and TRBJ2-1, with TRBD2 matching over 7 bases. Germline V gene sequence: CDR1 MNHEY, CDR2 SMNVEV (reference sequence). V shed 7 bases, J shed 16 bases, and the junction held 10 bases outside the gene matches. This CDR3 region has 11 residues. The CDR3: CASTLALAVFF. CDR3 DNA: TGTGCCAGCACCCTGGCGCTAGCGGTATTCTTC.

The CDR3 bases are TGTGCCAGCAGCATAGAGGGACAGGGACCCTACGAGCAGTACTTC. It encodes CASSIEGQGPYEQYF. The gene calls are TRBV7-2 and TRBJ2-7; 9 bases are shared with TRBD1. J gave up 2 bases and V 5 bases, and 7 bases lay outside the gene matches. This CDR3 is 15 amino acids long. Per the germline V gene, CDR1 is SGHTA and CDR2 is FQGNSA.

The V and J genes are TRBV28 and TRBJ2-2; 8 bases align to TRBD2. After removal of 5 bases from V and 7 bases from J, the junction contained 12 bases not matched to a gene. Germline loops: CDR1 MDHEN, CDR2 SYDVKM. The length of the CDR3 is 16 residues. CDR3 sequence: CASSTSLAVRGGELFF. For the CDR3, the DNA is TGTGCCAGCAGTACGTCACTAGCGGTTAGGGGCGGGGAGCTGTTTTTT.

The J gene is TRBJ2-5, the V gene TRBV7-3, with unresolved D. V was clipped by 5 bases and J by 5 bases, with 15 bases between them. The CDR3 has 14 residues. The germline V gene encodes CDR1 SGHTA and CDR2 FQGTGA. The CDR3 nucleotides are TGTGCCAGCAGCCCAAGTGCAGGTGTGGAGACCCAGTACTTC. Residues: CASSPSAGVETQYF.

The CDR3 loop is CASSDGHRIEQFF. DNA for the CDR3: TGTGCCAGCAGCGACGGCCATCGGATTGAGCAGTTCTTC. This chain joins TRBV5-4 and TRBJ2-1; D is unclear. The CDR3 totals 13 residues. Trimming took off 4 bases at V and 9 bases at J, with 14 bases between the two ends. The V gene's germline CDR1 is SGHNT and CDR2 YYREEE (reference sequence).

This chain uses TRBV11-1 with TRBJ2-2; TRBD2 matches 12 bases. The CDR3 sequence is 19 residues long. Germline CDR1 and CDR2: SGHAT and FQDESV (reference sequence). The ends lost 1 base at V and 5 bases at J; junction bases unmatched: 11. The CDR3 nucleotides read TGTGCCAGCAGCTTAGTTTGGCTAGCGGGAGGGCCGGGGACCGGGGAGCTGTTTTTT. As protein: CASSLVWLAGGPGTGELFF. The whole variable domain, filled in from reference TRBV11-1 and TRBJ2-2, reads EAEVAQSPRYKITEKSQAVAFWCDPISGHATLYWYRQILGQGPELLVQFQDESVVDDSQLPKDRFSAERLKGVDSTLKIQPAELGDSAMYLCASSLVWLAGGPGTGELFFGEGSRLTVL.